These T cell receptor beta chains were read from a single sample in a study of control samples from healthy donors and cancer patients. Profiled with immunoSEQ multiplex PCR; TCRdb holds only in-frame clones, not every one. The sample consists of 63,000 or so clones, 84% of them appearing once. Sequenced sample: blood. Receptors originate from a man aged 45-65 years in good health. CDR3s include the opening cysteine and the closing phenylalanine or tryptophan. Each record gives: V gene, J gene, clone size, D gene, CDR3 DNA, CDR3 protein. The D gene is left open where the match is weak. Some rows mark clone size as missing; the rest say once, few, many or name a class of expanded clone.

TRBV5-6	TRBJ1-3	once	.	TGTGCCAGCAGCTTGGTCATGGGGGCTTCTGGAAACACCATATATTTT	CASSLVMGASGNTIYF
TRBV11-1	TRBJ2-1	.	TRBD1	TGTGCCAGCAGCTACGACAGGGGGCATGAGCAGTTCTTC	CASSYDRGHEQFF
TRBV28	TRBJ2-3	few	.	TGTGCCAGCAGTTTATCCACAGATACGCAGTATTTT	CASSLSTDTQYF
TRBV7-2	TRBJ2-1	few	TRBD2	TGTGCCAGCAGCCGGGGACTAGCGGGGGGCTCCTACAATGAGCAGTTCTTC	CASSRGLAGGSYNEQFF
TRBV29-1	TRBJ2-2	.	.	TGCAGCGTCCAAGGGGTGGAGAACACCGGGGAGCTGTTTTTT	CSVQGVENTGELFF
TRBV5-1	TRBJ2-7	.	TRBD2	TGCGCCAGCAGCAAATTGATTGGACAGCGGCCGTCGGGAGGGCCGGACGAGCAGTACTTC	CASSKLIGQRPSGGPDEQYF
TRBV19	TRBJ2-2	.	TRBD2	TGTGCCAGTAGTGGGATAGCGGGAGGAGTCACCGGGGAGCTGTTTTTT	CASSGIAGGVTGELFF
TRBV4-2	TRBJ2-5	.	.	TGTGCCAGCAGCCAAGAAGTAAGGGAGACCCAGTACTTC	CASSQEVRETQYF
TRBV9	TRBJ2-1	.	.	TGTGCCAGCAGCGTCAGCCGGGGCGGGTCCTACAATGAGCAGTTCTTC	CASSVSRGGSYNEQFF
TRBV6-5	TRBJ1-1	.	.	TGTGCCAGCCCGGGACAACAGAACACTGAAGCTTTCTTT	CASPGQQNTEAFF
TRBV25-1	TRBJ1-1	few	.	TGTGCCAGCAGTGAATTGGCGACCCAGAACACTGAAGCTTTCTTT	CASSELATQNTEAFF
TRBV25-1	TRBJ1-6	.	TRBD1	TGTGCCAGCAGTGAACGCAGGGGGGGTAATTCACCCCTCCACTTT	CASSERRGGNSPLHF
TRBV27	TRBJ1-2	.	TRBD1	TGTGCCAGCGGATTGGCAGGACAGGTTAACTATGGCTACACCTTC	CASGLAGQVNYGYTF
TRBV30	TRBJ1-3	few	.	TGTGCCTGGGGCATCGGGATCTCCTCTGGAAACACCATATATTTT	CAWGIGISSGNTIYF
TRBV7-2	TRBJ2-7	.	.	TGTGCCAGCAGCGCCCTCACCTACGAGCAGTACTTC	CASSALTYEQYF
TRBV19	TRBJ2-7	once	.	TGTGCCAGTAATTACCGGGGAGACAGCGAGCAGTACTTC	CASNYRGDSEQYF
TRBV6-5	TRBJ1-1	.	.	TGTGCCAGCAGGCTGGCGGGGTATAGGGTGGAAGCTTTCTTT	CASRLAGYRVEAFF
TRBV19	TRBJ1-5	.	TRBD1	TGTGCCAGTATGGGACAGGGCCCAAATCAGCCCCAGCATTTT	CASMGQGPNQPQHF
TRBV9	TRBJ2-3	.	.	TGTGCCAGCAGCGTAGGACAGGACACAGATACGCAGTATTTT	CASSVGQDTDTQYF
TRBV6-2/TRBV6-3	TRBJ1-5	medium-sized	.	TGTGCCAGCAGCGACCGGGACAATCAGCCCCAGCATTTT	CASSDRDNQPQHF